The sequence of this T cell receptor (beta chain) was determined in a study of blood T cell repertoires in COVID-19. Study information: Acute and convalescent COVID-19 samples came from the United States, Italy and Spain.

Authors' data handling: Quantification of nucleated cells was approximated via reference gene primer amplification. Sequencing used immunoSEQ multiplex PCR; TCRdb keeps in-frame clones, though not all of them. Clonal size and the V and J genes are those of that table, whereas D and trimming came from the DNA. The sample lists around 91,000 clones, 60% to 85% seen once, with less than 20% in the top ten. V lost 2 bases, J lost 3 bases, and 11 bases lay in between. This CDR3 has 15 residues. The germline CDR1 and CDR2 sequences are MNHEY and SMNVEV (reference sequence). The sample consisted of peripheral blood. The chain combines TRBV27 with TRBJ2-1, with D maybe TRBD1 (5 bases). The receptor was derived from a woman of 80 years or more with active or convalescent COVID-19. Here the CDR3 reads CASSLAPGFYNEQFF. In nucleotides, the CDR3 is TGTGCCAGCAGTTTAGCCCCAGGGTTCTACAATGAGCAGTTCTTC.